This TCR beta chain was captured by sequencing in a study of read filtering for tumor transcriptome and immune sequencing. Across the study: DNase treatment preceded whole-transcriptome library preparation.

Study findings and constraints: IR-seq and RNA-seq agreed better without single-read clonotypes.

From about 400 ng of RNA, a library with molecular barcoded alpha/delta and beta/gamma adaptors was made. TCRdb analysed the reads with MiXCR anew, one entry per CDR3 protein. This sample has around 33,000 distinct CDR3 sequences; under 20% occur once, and the top ten carry 16%. This clonotype was found many times. Its antigen is as yet unknown. Germline lookup yields CDR1 SGHRS and CDR2 YFSETQ. CDR3 length: 13 residues. Deletions cut 0 bases from V and 7 bases from J, with 11 bases between. This receptor was obtained from a donor aged 40 or older with multiple myeloma. Sequencing was carried out using a population of CD138-negative cells sorted from bone marrow. This chain joins TRBV5-1 and TRBJ2-7, with a tentative D call TRBD2 (6 bases). The CDR3 protein is CASSLGLETEQYF. As DNA, the CDR3 is TGCGCCAGCAGCTTGGGACTAGAAACTGAGCAGTACTTC.